This T cell receptor beta chain stems from a study of shared clonotypes between healthy human individuals. Donation came from healthy HIV-negative adults that had no recent acute infections or vaccinations. Clones were read by immunoSEQ multiplex PCR, and TCRdb kept only the in-frame ones, dropping some. This table holds over a million clones, 95% to 97% found once. The CDR3 is 15 residues long. CDR1 is SGHTS and CDR2 is YDEGEE in the germline V gene. The germline V and J ends were trimmed by 0 bases and 7 bases, with 14 bases remaining between them. The sample taken for sequencing was naive CD4+ T cells sorted from blood. Subset given: CD45RA+ positively selected. This receptor was taken from a man between 25 and 39 years old in good health. The chain combines TRBV5-8 with TRBJ1-3, with D perhaps TRBD1 (5 bases). The CDR3: CASSLAPGGSNTIYF. Written as DNA, the CDR3 is TGTGCCAGCAGCTTGGCTCCTGGGGGATCTAACACCATATATTTT.